This T cell receptor beta chain was recovered during a study of T cell responses to AZD1222 COVID-19 vaccine. Findings of the study overall: Compared with day 0, the breadth and depth of the Spike-specific TCR repertoire rose significantly after two doses of AZD1222. Donors were chiefly white British, with a greater number of females, and clonal diversity was perhaps underestimated.

V was pared by 5 bases and J by 0 bases, with 13 bases between. The CDR3 covers 15 residues. CDR1 and CDR2 from the germline V gene are MGHRA and YSYEKL. Profiled with immunoSEQ multiplex PCR; TCRdb holds only in-frame clones, not every one. The sample has about 86,000 clones; approximately 90% are singletons. Regarding this clone: What it binds is unknown.

Combined were second doses at about 4 or about 12 weeks. V gene TRBV4-1 combines with J gene TRBJ1-1; D possibly corresponds to TRBD1 (5 bases). This receptor was identified in an adult who received the AZD1222 COVID-19 vaccine. This material consisted of peripheral blood, taken 28 days after the second AZD1222 dose. The DNA for the CDR3 is TGCGCCAGCAGCTGGGAGGGGACCTTGAACACTGAAGCTTTCTTT. Translation: CASSWEGTLNTEAFF.